Listed here are 21 T cell receptor beta chains from one sample, sequenced in a study of CD8+ T cells in alopecia areata. Specified treatment: oral pan-JAK inhibitor, 5-10 mg twice daily. After isolation, RNA underwent reverse transcription to generate cDNA as the sequencing template. The data were produced by immunoSEQ multiplex PCR, yet TCRdb's version contains in-frame clones alone and is incomplete. The top ten clones hold 0.69% of a sample with about 190,000 clones, approximately 60% of them seen once. This specimen consisted of CD4+ T cells sorted from blood, obtained at week 4, from a patient treated with tofacitinib. All receptors derive from a human donor with alopecia areata.

The chain recombines TRBV29-1 with TRBJ2-7, with a tentative D call TRBD1 (5 bases). Germline V gene data show CDR1 as SQVTM and CDR2 as ANQGSEA. This CDR3 has 14 residues. V was cut by 7 bases and J by 0 bases, with 16 bases left in between. This CDR3 reads CSALGHLSSYEQYF. CDR3 coding DNA: TGCAGCGCCCTGGGGCACTTGAGCTCCTACGAGCAGTACTTC.

This clone was recorded once. The conserved phenylalanine or tryptophan is not found at the CDR3 terminus, so this likely reflects a read error. The limits of the CDR3 on the DNA are not certain, so only TCRdb's listed CDR3 is given. V is TRBV30 and J is TRBJ2-7; the table's D call, TRBD2, has no DNA check behind it. The CDR3 is 14 residues long, counting both termini. Germline assignment: CDR1 GTSNPN and CDR2 SVGIG (reference sequence). The CDR3 loop is CACLLAGEHYLRRL.

As for this clone: Other nucleotide sequences from this sample produce the same CDR3. The rearrangement joins TRBV5-1 to TRBJ2-5, with D unresolved. The CDR3 totals 12 residues. V lost 0 bases and J 3 bases, leaving 3 bases between the germline ends. CDR1 and CDR2 (germline): SGHRS, YFSETQ. The CDR3 coding sequence is TGCGCCAGCAGCTTGGGGGAAGAGACCCAGTACTTC. Protein product: CASSLGEETQYF.

This clone was counted a few times. The CDR3 protein is CASSHPAGRQTQYF. The DNA for the CDR3 is TGTGCCAGCAGCCACCCCGCGGGGCGGCAGACCCAGTACTTC. The chain employs TRBV7-2 and TRBJ2-5; a weak D match, TRBD2 (6 bases). V dropped 5 bases and J dropped 6 bases, with 16 bases sitting between them. The CDR3 is 14 amino acids. Per the germline V gene, CDR1 is SGHTA and CDR2 is FQGNSA.

V usage is TRBV23-1 and J usage is TRBJ1-5; possible D gene TRBD1, 5 bases. TRBV23-1 is annotated as an ORF whose role is uncertain. The V and J ends lost 4 bases and 3 bases respectively, with 25 bases between them. The CDR3 is 19 amino acids. The CDR3 sequence: CASSPSPWTKGYDNQPQHF. In nucleotides, the CDR3 is TGCGCCAGCAGTCCCAGCCCTTGGACAAAGGGATACGACAATCAGCCCCAGCATTTT.

This clone has just a few counts. V and J are TRBV7-9 and TRBJ2-1, with a weak D call TRBD1 (6 bases). Per the germline V gene, CDR1 is SEHNR and CDR2 is FQNEAQ (reference sequence). The CDR3 consists of 14 residues. With 1 base removed from V and 10 bases from J, the gap between germline ends came to 14 bases. The CDR3 DNA is TGTGCCAGCAGCTTAGTCCCACCGGGGACAGAGCAGTTCTTC. Encoded protein: CASSLVPPGTEQFF.

The V and J genes are TRBV28 and TRBJ2-2, with D uncertain. The CDR3 totals 11 residues. Trimming cost V 5 bases and J 10 bases, with 8 bases left between them. Germline values: CDR1 MDHEN, CDR2 SYDVKM. CDR3 region: CASSNQAELFF. The CDR3 nucleotides are TGTGCCAGCAGTAACCAAGCGGAGCTGTTTTTT.

The chain has TRBV6-5 and TRBJ2-7; 10 nucleotides match TRBD2. This CDR3 region has 15 residues. Germline V gene sequence: CDR1 MNHEY, CDR2 SVGAGI. V was pared by 3 bases and J by 2 bases, with 4 bases of the junction left unmatched. CDR3 in DNA: TGTGCCAGCAGTTATGGGACTAGCGCAGCCTACGAGCAGTACTTC. Its translation is CASSYGTSAAYEQYF.

The V call is TRBV4-3, the J call TRBJ2-5; D gene unclear. V was pared by 1 base and J by 5 bases, with 8 bases between. Looked up from germline, CDR1 is LGHNA and CDR2 is YSLEER. This CDR3 is built from 13 residues. CDR3 sequence (DNA): TGCGCCAGCAGCCAAGGGGGTAGGGAGACCCAGTACTTC. Translation gives CASSQGGRETQYF.

The chain couples TRBV7-2 to TRBJ2-7; D gene unclear. With 4 bases removed from V and 5 bases from J, the gap between germline ends came to 9 bases. This CDR3 has 12 amino acids. Germline loops: CDR1 SGHTA, CDR2 FQGNSA. The CDR3 is CASSSTTHEQYF. The CDR3 bases are TGTGCCAGCAGCTCGACGACCCACGAGCAGTACTTC.

This chain uses TRBV5-1 with TRBJ2-7; weak D call: TRBD1 (7 bases). The CDR3 covers 14 residues. CDR1 SGHRS and CDR2 YFSETQ come from the germline V gene. V lost 4 bases to trimming and J lost 5 bases, with 16 bases between them. CDR3 amino acids: CASSPRRGLDEQYF. DNA for the CDR3: TGCGCCAGCAGCCCGCGGAGGGGGCTCGACGAGCAGTACTTC.

This chain connects TRBV29-1 to TRBJ2-2; weak D call: TRBD2 (5 bases). The CDR3 is 12 amino acids. Germline V lookup: CDR1 SQVTM, CDR2 ANQGSEA. V lost 6 bases and J 9 bases, leaving 14 bases between the germline ends. Here the CDR3 reads CSVAEGPRELFF. CDR3 sequence (DNA): TGCAGCGTGGCTGAGGGTCCCCGGGAGCTGTTTTTT.

The chain joins TRBV19 to TRBJ1-5, with D hard to call. The V gene lost 7 bases and the J gene lost 7 bases, with 17 bases spanning the gap. The CDR3 is 14 amino acids. CDR1 is LNHDA, CDR2 SQIVND, per germline (reference sequence). CDR3 sequence (DNA): TGTGCCAGTATGGCCAGAGCTGGGAGGCAGCCCCAGCATTTT. Protein product: CASMARAGRQPQHF.

The chain combines TRBV7-2 with TRBJ2-1; TRBD2 might be the D (5 bases). This CDR3 has 12 amino acids. Germline CDR1 and CDR2: SGHTA and FQGNSA. V gave up 9 bases and J gave up 7 bases, with 13 bases separating them. The CDR3 nucleotides are TGTGCCAGTCGCCTACTAGAGAATGAGCAGTTCTTC. It specifies CASRLLENEQFF.

This chain uses TRBV29-1 with TRBJ2-1; D remains unclear. Germline assignment: CDR1 SQVTM and CDR2 ANQGSEA. CDR3 size: 12 residues. V lost 3 bases and J lost 7, with 10 bases in between. CDR3 sequence (DNA): TGCAGCGTTGAGGCCAACAAGAATGAGCAGTTCTTC. Translated: CSVEANKNEQFF.

The chain combines TRBV19 with TRBJ1-1; 7 bases agree with TRBD1. In germline, CDR1 is LNHDA, CDR2 SQIVND (reference sequence). CDR3 size: 14 residues. V dropped 6 bases and J dropped 5; count of bases not matched to a gene: 9. The CDR3 DNA reads TGTGCCAGTAGCCAGGGGGGGGTTTGGACTGAAGCTTTCTTT. This sequence encodes CASSQGGVWTEAFF.

With regard to this clone: One end of the junction fails to match germline, which may point to a read error. V and J are TRBV11-2 and TRBJ2-3; either TRBD1 or TRBD2 may supply D (5 bases each). Germline CDR1 and CDR2: SGHAT and FQNNGV. CDR3 size: 17 residues. This CDR3 reads CASTLNPGRFSTDTQYF. The CDR3 coding sequence is TGTGCCAGCACCTTAAATCCGGGACGGTTTAGCACAGATACGCAGTATTTT.

Concerning this clone: The sample holds other DNA sequences that translate to the same CDR3. This sequence joins TRBV29-1 and TRBJ1-2, with D unclear. This CDR3 spans 12 amino acids. Germline loops: CDR1 SQVTM, CDR2 ANQGSEA. Trimming shortened V by 1 base and J by 2 bases, and 5 bases separated the two germline ends. CDR3 nucleotides: TGCAGCGTTGAAGGGCAGAACTATGGCTACACCTTC. Translation gives CSVEGQNYGYTF. Complete variable domain (other parts from reference TRBV29-1 and TRBJ1-2): SAVISQKPSRDICQRGTSLTIQCQVDSQVTMMFWYRQQPGQSLTLIATANQGSEATYESGFVIDKFPISRPNLTFSTLTVSNMSPEDSSIYLCSVEGQNYGYTFGSGTRLTVV.

The chain joins TRBV7-2 to TRBJ2-1; D may be TRBD2 (5 bases). Between the trimmed V and J ends, which lost 0 bases and 11 bases, there was a span of 11 bases. Germline V gene data show CDR1 as SGHTA and CDR2 as FQGNSA. The CDR3 sequence is 13 residues long. The CDR3 is CASSLAPAGQQFF. Written as DNA, the CDR3 is TGTGCCAGCAGCTTAGCGCCGGCGGGCCAGCAGTTCTTC.

The genes are TRBV30 and TRBJ1-2; maybe TRBD1 (5 bases). Germline V CDR1 and CDR2: GTSNPN, SVGIG (reference sequence). There are 13 residues in the CDR3. V was shortened by 1 base and J by 5 bases, with 11 bases between the two germline ends. The CDR3 sequence is CAWSASRGYGYTF. The DNA of the CDR3 is TGTGCCTGGAGTGCATCGAGGGGATATGGCTACACCTTC.

The genes are TRBV28 and TRBJ1-4, with 8 nucleotides matching TRBD1. After removal of 5 bases from V and 4 bases from J, the junction contained 6 bases not matched to a gene. Per germline, CDR1 MDHEN and CDR2 SYDVKM. The CDR3 is 15 residues long. As DNA, the CDR3 is TGTGCCAGCAGTCCCAGGGGGCGCGATAATGAAAAACTGTTTTTT. Translated: CASSPRGRDNEKLFF.